This TCR beta chain came from a study of molecular identifiers for immune sequencing clone quantification (dated by TCRdb to the late 2010s). Background on the whole study: For a replicate experiment, RNA from approximately 20,000 or 100,000 naive CD8 T cells was divided into five aliquots, and four of the five aliquots were sequenced. The study was a methods study using CD8 T cells to benchmark molecular-identifier clustering-based TCR repertoire sequencing (MIDCIRS) and TCR RNA copy counting. What the work shows at the level of the full study, not this receptor alone: Naive libraries contained spiked-in Jurkat TCR RNA (approximately nine copies' worth), which is not part of the donor repertoire. Spiked-in Jurkat TCR RNA equal to a single cell's worth was reported to be detectable even within 1,100,000 naive CD8 T cells. When barcode sub-clustering was omitted, TCR diversity was inflated by chimeric consensus sequences, with chimeras reaching as high as 47%. Roughly 3 recovered TCR RNA copies per cell were obtained by modeling, versus around 10 by digital PCR, implying a capture efficiency of about 30%. Highly expanded clone sizes could be underestimated if identical TCR molecules share a barcode. In CMV-specific effector cells, clones with more than 20 RNA copies accounted for over 99% of molecules, whereas in naive cells such clones accounted for under 1%.

Libraries of naive CD8 T cells were built from anywhere between roughly 17,000 and 1,000,000 sorted cells, with 10%, 30% or 50% of the purified RNA used. Naive CD8 T cells, defined as CD8+CD4-CCR7+CD45RA+, were FACS-sorted into RLT Plus buffer on a BD FACSAria II. Under 11 TCR copies' worth of Jurkat RNA were spiked into roughly 17,000-1,100,000 naive CD8 T cell samples to test detection sensitivity. CD8 T cells were enriched using RosetteSep CD8+ T Cell Enrichment Cocktail and Ficoll-Paque, and the enriched cells then underwent ACK red cell lysis. Measured from the cysteine to the phenylalanine, the CDR3 is 12 residues long. Only CDR3 DNA is held: 36 bases, read in frame from base 1. Per the germline V gene, MNHEY is the CDR1 and SVGEGT is the CDR2. V sheds 6 bases and J sheds 6 bases, leaving 11 bases between their ends. In regard to this clonotype: Its target antigen remains unknown. Base qualities are not at hand, and no much larger clone is one base apart.

Libraries came from PCR. TCRdb names NextSeq 500 as the instrument used. Preparation of bulk TCR libraries followed a previously described approach, with the TCR primers listed in Table S5. Purification of total RNA was performed with the Qiagen AllPrep DNA/RNA kit. Before any analysis, reads coming from multiple sequencing runs of the same library were combined into one pool. Per the authors' processing: Reads were retained only if their TCR constant sequence matched exactly, and those retained reads were trimmed to 150 nt and grouped according to their 12-nt molecular barcodes. Within each barcode group, reads were sub-clustered at a 15% Levenshtein threshold, and quality-weighted consensus sequences were built per RNA molecule. Non-functional sequences were excluded, and lower-count sequences lying one edit away from another sequence were also excluded. Barcode sub-clusters with fewer than 20% of the maximum read count were removed, based on fitting two negative binomial distributions. TCRdb reprocessing: public reads trimmed at Q25 with fastp, clones called with MiXCR, in-frame beta chains kept. Each record represents a unique CDR3 protein, reported with the most common genes and DNA among its rows. These V and J calls originate from TCRdb's pipeline instead of the authors' own analysis. A total of roughly 630,000 distinct CDR3 sequences appear in this sample, about 25% of them only once. 0.7% to 0.95% of the sample is in the top ten clones.

The sample taken for sequencing was naive CD8+ T cells from blood, with Jurkat cell RNA spiked in. The cell subset or site label of this sample denotes: FACS-sorted CD8+CD4-CCR7+CD45RA+ naive T cells. Recombination joined TRBV6-2 or TRBV6-3 with TRBJ1-1, with a tentative D gene TRBD1 over 6 matching bases. The clonotype originates from a human donor in good health. Some libraries in this study had Jurkat cell RNA spiked in. The CDR3 region has the sequence CASSRRGAEAFF. The nucleotide sequence reads as follows: TGTGCCAGCAGCCGCAGGGGCGCTGAAGCTTTCTTT.